The T cell receptor (beta chain) described here comes from a study of T-cell memory formation after mild COVID-19. Study results and caveats: Among contracting clones, CD4+ were mainly CM/EM and CD8+ enriched in EMRA. Memory cells collected pre-infection included some clones that later responded, suggesting cross-reactive memory joined.

V shed 6 bases and J shed 1 base, with 12 bases lying between them. The germline gives CDR1 MNHEY, CDR2 SVGEGT. The CDR3 has 15 residues. A word on this clonotype: Its matching antigen is unknown.

With constant-segment primers, 5'RACE yielded cDNA libraries of TCR alpha and TCR beta that carried sample barcodes and UMIs. TCRdb re-analysed the 5' RACE reads in MiXCR, keeping a single row per CDR3 protein. The table records hundreds of thousands of distinct CDR3 sequences, 25% to 30% of them present only once. Sequenced input: PBMCs or a T cell subset sorted from them (not recorded which). This rearrangement joins TRBV6-2 or TRBV6-3 to TRBJ2-2; possibly TRBD2 for D (6 bases). The sequence was obtained from an adult woman who had mild COVID-19 (a few samples of this study predate the infection). Cell type and time point are not known. This CDR3 reads CASSPAGLNTGELFF. CDR3 coding DNA: TGTGCCAGCAGCCCCGCGGGACTGAACACCGGGGAGCTGTTTTTT.